A single sample is the source of the 28 T cell receptor beta chains below, sequenced in a study of blood T cell repertoires in COVID-19. Sequencing used immunoSEQ multiplex PCR; TCRdb keeps in-frame clones, though not all of them. The table records approximately 300,000 clones, more than 80% of them present only once. The material sequenced was peripheral blood. The receptors come from a man in his late teens or twenties who had recovered from COVID-19.

The rearrangement links TRBV7-9 to TRBJ1-1, with D perhaps TRBD1 (5 bases). The CDR3 extends over 16 amino acids. Germline V gene sequence: CDR1 SEHNR, CDR2 FQNEAQ (reference sequence). The V end was cut by 5 bases, the J end by 0 bases, with 16 bases between. CDR3 residues: CASSRDRAPMNTEAFF. Written as DNA, the CDR3 is TGTGCCAGCAGCCGAGACAGAGCGCCCATGAACACTGAAGCTTTCTTT.

The genes are TRBV7-2 and TRBJ1-2; TRBD1 aligns across 9 bases. CDR1 and CDR2 (germline): SGHTA, FQGNSA. The CDR3 totals 16 residues. The V gene end was trimmed by 2 bases and the J gene end by 3 bases; junction bases not matched to a gene: 7. CDR3 sequence reads: CASSLRDRALYYGYTF. For the CDR3, the DNA is TGTGCCAGCAGCTTAAGGGACAGGGCACTATACTATGGCTACACCTTC.

This clone was picked up one time. The V and J genes are TRBV19 and TRBJ1-4; 7 nucleotides agree with TRBD1. The CDR3 is 13 amino acids. The trim removed 5 bases at V and 6 bases at J, leaving 3 bases unmatched. Germline lookup yields CDR1 LNHDA and CDR2 SQIVND (reference sequence). The CDR3 nucleotides are TGTGCCAGTAGTCCAGGGGGATATGAAAAACTGTTTTTT. The encoded protein is CASSPGGYEKLFF.

The chain joins TRBV19 to TRBJ1-4; 7 nucleotides match TRBD1. J was trimmed by 5 bases and V by 3 bases; bases with no gene match: 6. Germline CDR1 and CDR2: LNHDA and SQIVND (reference sequence). This CDR3 spans 15 amino acids. Written as DNA, the CDR3 is TGTGCCAGTAGTATTGGCTCCAGGGGGAATGAAAAACTGTTTTTT. Translated: CASSIGSRGNEKLFF.

The chain carries TRBV4-3 and TRBJ1-5; D possibly corresponds to TRBD1 (6 bases). CDR3 length equals 15 residues. Germline V lookup: CDR1 LGHNA, CDR2 YSLEER. Trimming left V 3 bases short and J 0 bases short, with 9 bases between. The CDR3 nucleotides read TGCGCCAGCAGCCACGACAGGTATAGCAATCAGCCCCAGCATTTT. Translating it yields CASSHDRYSNQPQHF.

The CDR3 nucleotides are TGCGCCAGCAGCCAACTGCCGGACAGCCCAAATGAAAAACTGTTTTTT. This translates into CASSQLPDSPNEKLFF. The chain is built from TRBV4-3 and TRBJ1-4, with D maybe TRBD1 (6 bases). V lost 2 bases to trimming and J lost 5 bases, with 15 bases between them. The CDR3 extends over 16 amino acids. The V gene's germline CDR1 is LGHNA and CDR2 YSLEER.

The CDR3: CASSIVGDWNEQFF. CDR3 coding DNA: TGTGCCAGTAGTATAGTGGGGGACTGGAATGAGCAGTTCTTC. The genes are TRBV19 and TRBJ2-1, with D perhaps matching TRBD2 (6 bases). The CDR3 totals 14 residues. The germline V gene encodes CDR1 LNHDA and CDR2 SQIVND (reference sequence). V dropped 1 base and J dropped 7 bases, with 11 bases sitting between them.

This clone has a single count. The chain is built from TRBV2 and TRBJ2-1; 13 bases line up with TRBD2. This CDR3 spans 15 amino acids. Germline trimming cut 6 bases from V and 9 bases from J; bases unmatched to any gene: 8. Germline assignment: CDR1 SNHLY and CDR2 FYNNEI. CDR3: CASSGLAGARSEQFF. Here the CDR3 DNA reads TGTGCCAGCAGCGGACTAGCGGGAGCTAGAAGTGAGCAGTTCTTC.

This clone is a singleton in its sample. The genes are TRBV2 and TRBJ2-2, with D possibly matching TRBD2 (6 bases). Germline loops: CDR1 SNHLY, CDR2 FYNNEI. V lost 6 bases to trimming and J lost 0 bases, with 17 bases between them. CDR3 length: 17 residues. CDR3 bases: TGTGCCAGCAGCACGAGCCCGGGAGCCCCGAACACCGGGGAGCTGTTTTTT. Residues: CASSTSPGAPNTGELFF.

V is TRBV6-5 and J is TRBJ2-4, with unresolved D. The CDR3 consists of 13 residues. The germline CDR1 and CDR2 sequences are MNHEY and SVGAGI. Trimming stripped 10 bases from V and 6 bases from J, with 16 bases between. This CDR3 is CATTTTTRNIQYF. DNA of the CDR3: TGTGCCACTACAACGACAACCCGAAACATTCAGTACTTC.

This chain connects TRBV29-1 to TRBJ2-4; weak D call: TRBD2 (6 bases). Germline V lookup: CDR1 SQVTM, CDR2 ANQGSEA. CDR3 length: 17 amino acids. Trimming shortened V by 2 bases and J by 0 bases, and 17 bases separated the two germline ends. CDR3 DNA sequence: TGCAGCGTTGAATCACGGGGTAGCGGAGGAGCCAAAAACATTCAGTACTTC. Translating gives CSVESRGSGGAKNIQYF.

The chain joins TRBV29-1 to TRBJ2-3; the D is unclear. The CDR3 consists of 14 residues. V was trimmed by 4 bases and J by 2 bases, leaving 13 bases between them. Germline V gene sequence: CDR1 SQVTM, CDR2 ANQGSEA. In DNA, the CDR3 is TGCAGCGTTGGTACAGAACTGTTCACAGATACGCAGTATTTT. Its translation: CSVGTELFTDTQYF.

The genes are TRBV25-1 and TRBJ1-1, with D hard to call. V was shortened by 4 bases and J by 1 base, with 7 bases between the two germline ends. Germline V CDR1 and CDR2: MGHDK, SYGVNS. CDR3 length: 13 amino acids. The CDR3 is CASSAGRNTEAFF. For the CDR3, the DNA is TGTGCCAGCAGTGCTGGGCGGAACACTGAAGCTTTCTTT.

The chain has TRBV5-1 and TRBJ2-1; maybe TRBD2 (5 bases). Germline CDR1 and CDR2: SGHRS and YFSETQ. The V end lost 4 bases, the J end lost 8 bases, and 13 bases lay between the germline ends. The CDR3 consists of 13 residues. The CDR3 bases are TGCGCCAGCAGCCTTCTTCTCGGGGATGAGCAGTTCTTC. It translates to CASSLLLGDEQFF.

This chain uses TRBV9 with TRBJ2-2; 9 positions match TRBD1. This CDR3 region has 17 residues. Trimming cost V 4 bases and J 2 bases; bases outside gene matches: 9. Germline loops: CDR1 SGDLS, CDR2 YYNGEE. CDR3 sequence reads: CASSLSRDRENTGELFF. The CDR3 bases are TGTGCCAGCAGCCTTTCAAGGGACAGGGAAAACACCGGGGAGCTGTTTTTT.

The V gene is TRBV27, the J gene TRBJ2-5; a weak D match, TRBD2 (6 bases). The V gene lost 6 bases and the J gene lost 7 bases, with 24 bases spanning the gap. The CDR3 has 16 amino acids. CDR1 and CDR2 (germline): MNHEY, SMNVEV (reference sequence). The CDR3 is CASSREGGSPLGTQYF. The DNA for the CDR3 is TGTGCCAGCAGCCGTGAGGGAGGATCACCTCTTGGGACCCAGTACTTC.

This clone has only a few counts. This sequence joins TRBV18 and TRBJ2-2; no firm D call. CDR1 and CDR2 from the germline V gene are KGHSH and LQKENI. The CDR3 totals 14 residues. The V end lost 2 bases, the J end lost 3 bases, and 7 bases lay between the germline ends. CDR3 amino acids: CASSPAEYTGELFF. The CDR3 DNA reads as TGTGCCAGCTCACCAGCCGAGTACACCGGGGAGCTGTTTTTT. The full variable domain, its missing parts supplied by reference TRBV18 and TRBJ2-2, is NAGVMQNPRHLVRRRGQEARLRCSPMKGHSHVYWYRQLPEEGLKFMVYLQKENIIDESGMPKERFSAEFPKEGPSILRIQQVVRGDSAAYFCASSPAEYTGELFFGEGSRLTVL.

V gene TRBV12-3 or TRBV12-4 combines with J gene TRBJ1-3; D uncertain. The CDR3 runs 12 residues. V dropped 4 bases and J dropped 3 bases, with 4 bases sitting between them. The CDR3 loop reads CASSSGGNTIYF. The DNA for the CDR3 is TGTGCCAGCAGTTCGGGTGGAAACACCATATATTTT.

The chain couples TRBV6-5 to TRBJ1-3, with TRBD1 identical over 7 bases. With V trimmed by 5 bases and J by 1 base, 5 bases remained unmatched. The V gene's germline CDR1 is MNHEY and CDR2 SVGAGI. This CDR3 comprises 15 residues. CDR3 nucleotide sequence: TGTGCCAGCAGTCCGGGACAGTTGTCTGGAAACACCATATATTTT. It encodes CASSPGQLSGNTIYF.

The gene calls are TRBV28 and TRBJ2-2; 8 bases match TRBD1. The germline CDR1 and CDR2 sequences are MDHEN and SYDVKM. The junction had 9 bases not matched to a gene; V was cut back by 6 bases and J by 6 bases. The CDR3 covers 15 residues. In DNA, the CDR3 is TGTGCCAGCAGCCCAGCAGGGGGCTATTCCGGGGAGCTGTTTTTT. This sequence encodes CASSPAGGYSGELFF. Full variable domain (rest looked up from reference TRBV28 and TRBJ2-2): DVKVTQSSRYLVKRTGEKVFLECVQDMDHENMFWYRQDPGLGLRLIYFSYDVKMKEKGDIPEGYSVSREKKERFSLILESASTNQTSMYLCASSPAGGYSGELFFGEGSRLTVL.

CDR3 DNA: TGTGCCAGCAGTGGACAGGGTGGTTATGTACAAGATACGCAGTATTTT. Encoded protein: CASSGQGGYVQDTQYF. V usage is TRBV25-1 and J usage is TRBJ2-3; TRBD1 matches 7 bases. Germline V gene lookup returns CDR1 MGHDK and CDR2 SYGVNS. V gave up 4 bases and J gave up 5 bases; unmatched junction bases: 12. This CDR3 contains 16 residues.

V is TRBV9 and J is TRBJ2-3, with 9 bases aligning to TRBD2. CDR3 length: 16 residues. With 5 bases clipped from V and 0 bases from J, the junction kept 7 bases outside the gene matches. Germline loops: CDR1 SGDLS, CDR2 YYNGEE. The CDR3, as DNA: TGTGCCAGCAGTCTGGGGAGCGGGGGGAGCACAGATACGCAGTATTTT. Its translation: CASSLGSGGSTDTQYF.

V usage is TRBV27 and J usage is TRBJ2-7; 7 positions agree with TRBD1. CDR3 length: 15 amino acids. Looked up from germline, CDR1 is MNHEY and CDR2 is SMNVEV (reference sequence). The V and J ends lost 5 bases and 0 bases, in that order; junction bases with no gene match: 7. CDR3 protein: CASSTQGWGSYEQYF. CDR3 in DNA: TGTGCCAGCAGTACACAGGGGTGGGGCTCCTACGAGCAGTACTTC.

On this clone itself: At the DNA level, this CDR3 is encoded by other sequences in the same sample as well. V is TRBV7-2 and J is TRBJ2-5; possibly TRBD1 for D (6 bases). CDR1 is SGHTA and CDR2 is FQGNSA in the germline V gene. Trimming stripped 5 bases from V and 3 bases from J, with 10 bases between. The CDR3 spans 13 residues. CDR3: CASSLGTKETQYF. The CDR3 DNA reads as TGTGCCAGCAGCCTTGGGACAAAAGAGACCCAGTACTTC.

This chain uses TRBV9 with TRBJ1-2; a weak D match, TRBD1 (6 bases). V lost 4 bases and J 6 bases, leaving 19 bases between the germline ends. Germline CDR1 reads SGDLS; CDR2 reads YYNGEE. The CDR3 runs to 15 residues. CDR3 DNA sequence: TGTGCCAGCAGCCCGAGGGGGGGAGTTGTGGATGGCTACACCTTC. It codes for CASSPRGGVVDGYTF.

The CDR3 spells CASSHSDRRSYEQYF. Written as DNA, the CDR3 is TGTGCCAGCAGCCACTCGGACAGGAGGTCCTACGAGCAGTACTTC. This chain connects TRBV5-4 to TRBJ2-7, with TRBD1 matching over 7 bases. This CDR3 contains 15 residues. Per germline, CDR1 SGHNT and CDR2 YYREEE (reference sequence). The ends lost 4 bases at V and 1 base at J; junction bases unmatched: 8.

The chain uses TRBV6-5 and TRBJ2-1, with 9 bases matching TRBD1. The CDR3 is 15 amino acids. Germline V lookup: CDR1 MNHEY, CDR2 SVGAGI. The junction had 6 bases not matched to a gene; V was cut back by 2 bases and J by 7 bases. The CDR3, as DNA: TGTGCCAGCAGTTACCCCGGACAGGGGCGTAATGAGCAGTTCTTC. It translates to CASSYPGQGRNEQFF.

The gene calls are TRBV18 and TRBJ2-7; TRBD1 might be the D (6 bases). The length of the CDR3 is 15 residues. The ends were cut back, 2 bases at V and 1 base at J, with 12 bases in the middle. CDR1 and CDR2 (germline): KGHSH, LQKENI. CDR3 bases: TGTGCCAGCTCACCATCGACAGGTGAATCCTACGAGCAGTACTTC. This gives the protein CASSPSTGESYEQYF.